Presented here are 3 T cell receptor beta chains from one specimen sequenced in a study of beta chain features in type 1 diabetes (dated by TCRdb to the late 2010s). The library was obtained by the immunoSEQ multiplex PCR assay. The entire isolated RNA was reverse transcribed using the High Capacity cDNA Reverse Transcription Kit, and thus expressed TCRB transcripts were sequenced. This is the immuneACCESS table as TCRdb keeps it, with only in-frame sequences that have V and J called. A part of the clones is gone; compared with another copy, unresolved V genes explain less than half, and the rest is unexplained. This sample holds more than 350,000 clones; roughly 10% were observed only once. The ten largest account for 0.04% to 0.05% of the sample. Sequenced: naive CD4+ T cells from blood. The sample's cell subset or site, from its label and the paper: true naive CD4+ T cells. These TCRs come from a woman under 30 in good health.

The chain has TRBV27 and TRBJ1-6, with D tentatively TRBD1 (5 bases). Germline V gene data show CDR1 as MNHEY and CDR2 as SMNVEV (reference sequence). V was trimmed by 1 base and J by 9 bases, leaving 7 bases between them. The CDR3 sequence is 13 residues long. The CDR3 DNA reads as TGTGCCAGCAGTTTATGGGGCGGTTCACCCCTCCACTTT. Protein: CASSLWGGSPLHF.

This clone was detected a few times. Other nucleotide sequences in the sample specify the same CDR3. As DNA, the CDR3 is TGTGCCAGCAGCTTCCTAGCGGGGGTCACAGATACGCAGTATTTT. This gives the protein CASSFLAGVTDTQYF. This chain connects TRBV7-2 to TRBJ2-3; 10 bases match TRBD2. The V gene's germline CDR1 is SGHTA and CDR2 FQGNSA. J lost 2 bases, V lost 3 bases, and 2 bases had no gene match. This CDR3 region has 15 residues.

V usage is TRBV7-2 and J usage is TRBJ2-1; D is perhaps TRBD1 or TRBD2 (5 bases each). Germline V CDR1 and CDR2: SGHTA, FQGNSA. Trimming stripped 7 bases from V and 4 bases from J, with 17 bases between. The length of the CDR3 is 15 residues. CDR3 DNA sequence: TGTGCCAGCATCCCCGATCGGGGCGCTTACAATGAGCAGTTCTTC. Amino acids: CASIPDRGAYNEQFF. The whole variable domain, remainder taken from reference TRBV7-2 and TRBJ2-1, is GAGVSQSPSNKVTEKGKDVELRCDPISGHTALYWYRQSLGQGLEFLIYFQGNSAPDKSGLPSDRFSAERTGGSVSTLTIQRTQQEDSAVYLCASIPDRGAYNEQFFGPGTRLTVL.